This TCR beta chain was sequenced for a study of CD8+ T cells in alopecia areata. The germline gives CDR1 NNHDY, CDR2 SYVADS. The length of the CDR3 is 15 residues. V was pared by 1 base and J by 5 bases, with 3 bases of the junction left unmatched. Study observations and caveats: Sequencing of scalp samples also includes resident alphabeta T cells from normal skin.

Ten or more counts support this clone. Its target is not known. The gene names given are mouse names. The sequenced fragment ends 4 residues before the CDR3 boundary, so the rest is inferred from the germline J gene. The authors extracted RNA and reverse transcribed it into cDNA as the sequencing template. The protocol was immunoSEQ multiplex PCR, while the TCRdb copy is restricted to in-frame clones and leaves out a portion. This repertoire holds about 110,000 clones, and none appear only once. The V and J genes are TRBV13-3 and TRBJ2-1; TRBD1 aligns across 10 bases. The clonotype originates from a C3H/HeJ mouse with alopecia areata. For the strain, the MHC haplotype given is H2-k. The sample was lesional skin. CDR3 bases read: TGTGCCAGCAGTGATCGGGACAGGGGTAATGCT. Protein product: CASSDRDRGNA. The whole CDR3 protein is CASSDRDRGNAEQFF.